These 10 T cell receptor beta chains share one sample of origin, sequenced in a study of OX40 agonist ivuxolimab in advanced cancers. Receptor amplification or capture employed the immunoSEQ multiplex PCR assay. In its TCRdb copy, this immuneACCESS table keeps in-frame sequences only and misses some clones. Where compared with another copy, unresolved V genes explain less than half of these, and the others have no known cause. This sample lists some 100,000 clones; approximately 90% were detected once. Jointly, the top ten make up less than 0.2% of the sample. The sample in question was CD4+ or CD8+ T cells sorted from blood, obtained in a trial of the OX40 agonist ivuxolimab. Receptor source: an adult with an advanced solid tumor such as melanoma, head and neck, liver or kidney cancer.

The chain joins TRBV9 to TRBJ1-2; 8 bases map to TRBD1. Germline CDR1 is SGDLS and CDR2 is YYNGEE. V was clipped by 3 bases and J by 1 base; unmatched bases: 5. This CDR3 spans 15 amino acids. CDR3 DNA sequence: TGTGCCAGCAGCGGAGGGACAGGCAATAACTATGGCTACACCTTC. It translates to CASSGGTGNNYGYTF.

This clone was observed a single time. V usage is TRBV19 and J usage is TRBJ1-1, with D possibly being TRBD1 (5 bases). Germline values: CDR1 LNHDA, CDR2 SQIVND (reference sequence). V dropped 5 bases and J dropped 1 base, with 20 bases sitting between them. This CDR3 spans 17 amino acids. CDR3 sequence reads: CASSVGTARFTNTEAFF. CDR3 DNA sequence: TGTGCCAGTAGTGTTGGGACGGCACGATTTACGAACACTGAAGCTTTCTTT. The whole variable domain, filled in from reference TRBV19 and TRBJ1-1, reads DGGITQSPKYLFRKEGQNVTLSCEQNLNHDAMYWYRQDPGQGLRLIYYSQIVNDFQKGDIAEGYSVSREKKESFPLTVTSAQKNPTAFYLCASSVGTARFTNTEAFFGQGTRLTVV.

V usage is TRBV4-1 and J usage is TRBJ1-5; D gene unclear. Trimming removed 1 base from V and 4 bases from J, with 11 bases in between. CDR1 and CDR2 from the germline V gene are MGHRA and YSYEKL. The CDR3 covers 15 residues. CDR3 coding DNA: TGCGCCAGCAGCCAAGTTGCTGGGTTGAATCAGCCCCAGCATTTT. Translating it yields CASSQVAGLNQPQHF.

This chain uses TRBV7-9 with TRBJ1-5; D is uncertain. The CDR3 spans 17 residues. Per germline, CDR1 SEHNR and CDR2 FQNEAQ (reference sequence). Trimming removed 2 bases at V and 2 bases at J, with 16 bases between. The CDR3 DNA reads TGTGCCAGCAGCTTATTCCTCGGGATGGGTGGCAATCAGCCCCAGCATTTT. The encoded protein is CASSLFLGMGGNQPQHF.

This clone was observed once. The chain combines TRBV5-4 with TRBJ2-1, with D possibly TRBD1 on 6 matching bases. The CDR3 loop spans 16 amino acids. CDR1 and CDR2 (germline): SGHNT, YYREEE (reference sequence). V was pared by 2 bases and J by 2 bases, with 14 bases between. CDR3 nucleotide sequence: TGTGCCAGCAGCTTTCGCAGGGGAAGCCCCTACAATGAGCAGTTCTTC. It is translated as CASSFRRGSPYNEQFF. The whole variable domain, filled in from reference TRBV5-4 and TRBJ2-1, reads ETGVTQSPTHLIKTRGQQVTLRCSSQSGHNTVSWYQQALGQGPQFIFQYYREEENGRGNFPPRFSGLQFPNYSSELNVNALELDDSALYLCASSFRRGSPYNEQFFGPGTRLTVL.

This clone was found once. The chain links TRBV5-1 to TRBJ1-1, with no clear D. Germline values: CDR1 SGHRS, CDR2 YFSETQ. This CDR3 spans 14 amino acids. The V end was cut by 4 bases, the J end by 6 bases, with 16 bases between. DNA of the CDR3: TGCGCCAGCAGCCGAGAGGGTTTTCCAGCTGAAGCTTTCTTT. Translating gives CASSREGFPAEAFF.

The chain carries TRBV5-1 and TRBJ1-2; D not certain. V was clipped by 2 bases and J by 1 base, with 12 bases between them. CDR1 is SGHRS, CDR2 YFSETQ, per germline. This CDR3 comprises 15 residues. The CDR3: CASSFDGGSNYGYTF. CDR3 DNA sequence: TGCGCCAGCAGCTTTGACGGCGGGAGTAACTATGGCTACACCTTC.

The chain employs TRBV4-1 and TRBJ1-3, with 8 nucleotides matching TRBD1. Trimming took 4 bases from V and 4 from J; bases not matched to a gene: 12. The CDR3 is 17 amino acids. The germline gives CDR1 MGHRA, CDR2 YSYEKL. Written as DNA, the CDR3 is TGCGCCAGCAGCCCCGGACAGGGAGGAAGGAGAGGAAACACCATATATTTT. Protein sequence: CASSPGQGGRRGNTIYF.

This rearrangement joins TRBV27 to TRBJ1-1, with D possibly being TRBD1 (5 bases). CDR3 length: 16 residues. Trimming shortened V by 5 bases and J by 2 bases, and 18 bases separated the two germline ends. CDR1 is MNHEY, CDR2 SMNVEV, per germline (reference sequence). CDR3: CASSPGVGGSNTEAFF. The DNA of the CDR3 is TGTGCCAGCAGTCCCGGGGTGGGGGGGTCTAACACTGAAGCTTTCTTT.

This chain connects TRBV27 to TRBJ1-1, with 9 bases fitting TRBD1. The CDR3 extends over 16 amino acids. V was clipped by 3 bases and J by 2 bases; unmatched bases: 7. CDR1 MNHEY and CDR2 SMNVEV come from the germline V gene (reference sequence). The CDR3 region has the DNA TGTGCCAGCAGTTTCCTTGGGACAGGGCGAAACACTGAAGCTTTCTTT. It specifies CASSFLGTGRNTEAFF.